This TCR beta chain was identified during a study of T cells after yellow fever vaccination. This clonotype was detected only a few times. UMIs and a universal primer site were added when TCR cDNA was made by 5'RACE template switching. TCRdb analysed the 5' RACE reads with MiXCR anew, one entry per CDR3 protein. The data contain fewer than 500,000 distinct CDR3 sequences, around 20% of them singletons. The CDR3 sequence is 12 residues long. The germline V and J ends were trimmed by 7 bases and 9 bases, with 10 bases remaining between them. The TCR comes from a young man who received the YFV17D yellow fever vaccine. The sample consisted of PBMCs, taken before the yellow fever booster vaccination. The chain has TRBV12-3 or TRBV12-4 and TRBJ1-6; D is unresolved. CDR3 nucleotides: TGTGCCAGCAACTCCCCGGGTTCACCCCTCCACTTT. Amino acid sequence: CASNSPGSPLHF.